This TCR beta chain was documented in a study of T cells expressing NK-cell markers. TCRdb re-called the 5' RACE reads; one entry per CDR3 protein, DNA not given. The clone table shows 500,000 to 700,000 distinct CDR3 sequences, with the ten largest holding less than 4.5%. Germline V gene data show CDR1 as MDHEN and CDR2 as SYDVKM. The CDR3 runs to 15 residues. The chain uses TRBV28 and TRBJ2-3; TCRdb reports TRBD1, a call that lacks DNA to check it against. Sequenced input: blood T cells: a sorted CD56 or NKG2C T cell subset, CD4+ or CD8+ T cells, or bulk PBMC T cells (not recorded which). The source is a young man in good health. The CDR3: CASSFGAGGTDTQYF.